The TCR beta chain described here comes from a study of type 1 and type 2 diabetes patients. Genomic DNA was the PCR template. The TCR beta CDR3 region was amplified using 30 forward and 13 reverse primers. TCRdb redid the calling of the multiplex PCR reads with MiXCR, one entry per CDR3 protein. The table records around 300,000 distinct CDR3 sequences, roughly 44% of them present only once. This clonotype was detected a few times. V lost 7 bases and J lost 1, with 8 bases in between. From germline, CDR1 is MDHEN and CDR2 SYDVKM. The CDR3 extends over 12 amino acids. What was sequenced was peripheral blood mononuclear cells (PBMCs). The sequence was obtained from a man aged 18-30 years with type 2 diabetes. V is TRBV28 and J is TRBJ2-7; D unresolved. The CDR3: CASIGRSYEQYF. CDR3 DNA: TGTGCCAGCATTGGCAGATCCTACGAGCAGTACTTC. The full variable domain, with the rest looked up from reference TRBV28 and TRBJ2-7, is DVKVTQSSRYLVKRTGEKVFLECVQDMDHENMFWYRQDPGLGLRLIYFSYDVKMKEKGDIPEGYSVSREKKERFSLILESASTNQTSMYLCASIGRSYEQYFGPGTRLTVT.